This T cell receptor (beta chain) was observed in a study of technical replicates of blood from a handful of donors. Germline-derived CDR1 and CDR2 are MNHNY and SVGAGI (reference sequence). V gave up 6 bases and J gave up 0 bases, with 15 bases separating them. The CDR3 is 16 residues long. Clones were sequenced by immunoSEQ multiplex PCR, and TCRdb holds only the in-frame ones, with some missing. The sample has some 100,000 clones, 96% seen once. Material: T cells isolated from PBMCs. The TCR was taken from a human donor in good health. The chain joins TRBV6-6 to TRBJ2-4; D uncertain. In DNA form, the CDR3 reads TGTGCCAGCAGCCACTTTGAAGTTCTAGCCAAAAACATTCAGTACTTC. Encoded protein: CASSHFEVLAKNIQYF.